The TCR beta chain under discussion was sequenced for a study of blood T cells in healthy people across ages. Findings and limits, study-wide: Roughly linearly, TCR beta diversity per million T cells fell as age increased. Both naive CD4+ cell counts and diversity were greater in long-lived donors than in aged donors. The lack of PBMC sorting stopped any conclusive naive versus antigen-experienced comparison.

Trimming stripped 5 bases from V and 4 bases from J, with 14 bases between. Germline CDR1 reads SGHTA; CDR2 reads FQGNSA. This CDR3 contains 14 residues. With a J-beta primer mix and a sample-barcoded 5' primer, a second PCR ran roughly 6 to 11 cycles. With 12 random nucleotides, a template-switch adaptor tagged each individual cDNA molecule. TCRdb recomputed calls from the 5' RACE reads with MiXCR, one row per CDR3 protein. In the table there are about 1,400,000 distinct CDR3 sequences, approximately 60% of which are singletons. Remarks on this clonotype: The target antigen is unknown.

The rearrangement joins TRBV7-2 to TRBJ1-1; the D gene is possibly TRBD1 (5 bases). This sequence originates from a man between 18 and 35 years old in good health. The specimen was blood. CDR3 in amino acids: CASSPYLGGTEAFF. As DNA, the CDR3 is TGTGCCAGCAGCCCCTATTTGGGGGGCACTGAAGCTTTCTTT.